Included here is one TCR beta chain sequence, with context. This sample is drawn from a study of blood T cell repertoires in COVID-19. The V segment lost 5 bases and the J segment 10 bases; nucleotides outside the gene matches: 8. This CDR3 region has 16 residues. Germline assignment: CDR1 MNHEY and CDR2 SMNVEV (reference sequence). Libraries were prepared by immunoSEQ multiplex PCR; TCRdb keeps only in-frame clonotypes and omits some of them. The sample includes approximately 260,000 clones, more than 70% seen only once; the top ten take around 1.3%. This sequence was found in a woman aged 40 to 49 with acute COVID-19. The sample comprised PBMCs or T cells enriched from blood (not recorded which). This rearrangement joins TRBV27 to TRBJ2-1, with 16 nucleotides matching TRBD2. DNA for the CDR3: TGTGCCAGCAGTAAATGGGGGACTAGCGGGAGGGGCGAGCAGTTCTTC. Protein product: CASSKWGTSGRGEQFF.